The 29 T cell receptor beta chains presented below share a single source sample, sequenced in a study of blood T cell repertoires in COVID-19 (dated by TCRdb to between 2020 and 2021). Libraries were built with the immunoSEQ multiplex PCR assay. In its TCRdb copy, this immuneACCESS table keeps in-frame sequences only and misses some clones. Where compared with another copy, unresolved V genes explain less than half of these, and the others have no known cause. A total of 130,000 to 150,000 clones appear in this sample, about 84% of them only once. The top ten clonotypes cover approximately 5% of the sample. The sequenced sample was peripheral blood. All receptors come from a woman between 50 and 59 years old with acute or convalescent COVID-19.

The chain uses TRBV11-2 and TRBJ1-1; D unresolved. CDR1 is SGHAT, CDR2 FQNNGV, per germline. The CDR3 has 13 amino acids. V was cut by 1 base and J by 1 base, with 4 bases left in between. Written as DNA, the CDR3 is TGTGCCAGCAGCTTAGTACAGAACACTGAAGCTTTCTTT. Translating gives CASSLVQNTEAFF.

This rearrangement joins TRBV6-6 to TRBJ1-1; the match to TRBD1 covers 9 bases. The CDR3 is made up of 15 amino acids. CDR1 is MNHNY and CDR2 is SVGAGI in the germline V gene (reference sequence). Trimming cost V 4 bases and J 8 bases; bases outside gene matches: 11. CDR3 region: CASSSTTGGWSEAFF. In DNA, the CDR3 is TGTGCCAGCAGTTCTACGACAGGGGGGTGGTCCGAAGCTTTCTTT.

V gene TRBV15 combines with J gene TRBJ2-3, with D possibly matching TRBD2 (5 bases). The CDR3 is 16 residues long. V shed 0 bases and J shed 4 bases, with 14 bases lying between them. Germline loops: CDR1 LNHNV, CDR2 YYDKDF (reference sequence). The CDR3 sequence: CATSREVANGPDTQYF. DNA for the CDR3: TGTGCCACCAGCAGAGAAGTAGCGAATGGACCAGATACGCAGTATTTT.

As DNA, the CDR3 is TGTGCCAGTAGAAGGGATGCGGGGAATCAGCCCCAGCATTTT. This gives the protein CASRRDAGNQPQHF. V gene TRBV19 combines with J gene TRBJ1-5; D not resolved. V was shortened by 6 bases and J by 4 bases, with 13 bases between the two germline ends. CDR1 is LNHDA, CDR2 SQIVND, per germline (reference sequence). CDR3 length equals 14 residues.

V gene TRBV7-9 combines with J gene TRBJ2-7, with 8 positions matching TRBD1. This CDR3 has 14 residues. The V gene end was trimmed by 5 bases and the J gene end by 2 bases; junction bases not matched to a gene: 5. From germline, CDR1 is SEHNR and CDR2 FQNEAQ (reference sequence). The CDR3 DNA reads as TGTGCCAGCAGCACACAGGGGGGCCCCTACGAGCAGTACTTC. Translated: CASSTQGGPYEQYF.

This chain links TRBV5-5 with TRBJ2-7, with D possibly being TRBD1 (6 bases). The CDR3 contains 14 residues. With 0 bases removed from V and 5 bases from J, the gap between germline ends came to 12 bases. Germline V gene sequence: CDR1 SGHKS, CDR2 YYEKEE (reference sequence). Here the CDR3 reads CASSLGNRVHEQYF. For the CDR3, the DNA is TGTGCCAGCAGCTTGGGGAACAGGGTCCACGAGCAGTACTTC.

The chain carries TRBV4-1 and TRBJ1-2; 7 nucleotides agree with TRBD1. The CDR3 sequence is 14 residues long. The germline V gene encodes CDR1 MGHRA and CDR2 YSYEKL. With 2 bases clipped from V and 3 bases from J, the junction kept 3 bases outside the gene matches. CDR3 amino acids: CASSQKTGDYGYTF. CDR3 nucleotides: TGCGCCAGCAGCCAAAAAACAGGGGACTATGGCTACACCTTC.

The V gene is TRBV6-1, the J gene TRBJ1-2; D might be TRBD1 (5 bases). The CDR3 contains 12 residues. V gave up 5 bases and J gave up 7 bases, with 11 bases separating them. The germline V gene has CDR1 MNHNS and CDR2 SASEGT. The CDR3 sequence: CASSLGGAGYTF. CDR3 nucleotides: TGTGCCAGCAGTCTAGGTGGGGCTGGCTACACCTTC.

The rearrangement joins TRBV28 to TRBJ2-7; D is possibly TRBD2 (5 bases). The CDR3 is 12 amino acids. The V gene's germline CDR1 is MDHEN and CDR2 SYDVKM. The germline V and J ends were trimmed by 5 bases and 4 bases, with 9 bases remaining between them. The CDR3 DNA sequence: TGTGCCAGCAGTCCCGGGGTTTACGAGCAGTACTTC. It encodes CASSPGVYEQYF.

J is TRBJ2-3 and V is TRBV3-1 (or the pseudogene TRBV3-2); 7 nucleotides line up with TRBD2. CDR3 size: 14 residues. V lost 6 bases and J lost 2; bases outside the gene matches: 5. The germline V gene encodes CDR1 LGHDT and CDR2 YNNKEL (reference sequence). CDR3 sequence reads: CASRQREYTDTQYF. In nucleotides, the CDR3 is TGTGCCAGCAGGCAGCGGGAATACACAGATACGCAGTATTTT.

The V gene is TRBV27, the J gene TRBJ2-2; D possibly corresponds to TRBD1 (6 bases). The CDR3 contains 14 residues. The V gene's germline CDR1 is MNHEY and CDR2 SMNVEV (reference sequence). The germline V and J ends were trimmed by 5 bases and 6 bases, with 13 bases remaining between them. CDR3 sequence: CASSLNRVSGELFF. DNA for the CDR3: TGTGCCAGCAGTCTCAACAGGGTTTCCGGGGAGCTGTTTTTT.

The chain joins TRBV7-2 to TRBJ2-3; 7 nucleotides line up with TRBD2. Germline loops: CDR1 SGHTA, CDR2 FQGNSA. V lost 6 bases and J lost 2; bases outside the gene matches: 11. The CDR3 spans 16 residues. The CDR3 sequence is CASSHGGRTLTDTQYF. CDR3 in DNA: TGTGCCAGCAGTCACGGGGGGAGGACCCTCACAGATACGCAGTATTTT.

The chain couples TRBV6-2 or TRBV6-3 to TRBJ1-3; D perhaps matches TRBD1 (6 bases). The length of the CDR3 is 14 residues. The germline V and J ends were trimmed by 5 bases and 1 base, with 9 bases remaining between them. Germline lookup yields CDR1 MNHEY and CDR2 SVGEGT. The CDR3, as DNA: TGTGCCAGCAGTCATGGACAGTCTGGAAACACCATATATTTT. Amino acid sequence: CASSHGQSGNTIYF.

This clone was recorded only once. V is TRBV12-5 and J is TRBJ2-7; TRBD1 matches at 7 bases. The CDR3 is made up of 13 amino acids. Germline CDR1 is LGHNT and CDR2 is FRNRAP. Trimming took 3 bases from V and 6 from J; bases not matched to a gene: 5. CDR3 amino acids: CASGLETGTEQYF. The CDR3 DNA sequence: TGTGCTAGTGGTTTAGAGACAGGGACCGAGCAGTACTTC.

The CDR3 nucleotides are TGCAGCGTTGAGCCCGCCCCTAGCGGGGGGAGGTATACGCAGTATTTT. Translation gives CSVEPAPSGGRYTQYF. This chain links TRBV29-1 with TRBJ2-3; 11 bases match TRBD2. From germline, CDR1 is SQVTM and CDR2 ANQGSEA. This CDR3 has 16 amino acids. Losses at the gene ends were 3 bases for V and 7 bases for J; bases not matched to a gene: 12.

This sequence joins TRBV7-9 and TRBJ1-2; possibly TRBD1 for D (6 bases). Trimming pared 5 bases from V and 8 bases from J, leaving 12 bases between. CDR1 SEHNR and CDR2 FQNEAQ come from the germline V gene (reference sequence). This CDR3 has 12 residues. The CDR3 region has the DNA TGTGCCAGCAGCGTCGAACAGGGCGGCTACACCTTC. Its translation is CASSVEQGGYTF.

V gene TRBV7-7 combines with J gene TRBJ2-2; TRBD1 matches 10 bases. The V gene's germline CDR1 is SSHAT and CDR2 FNYEAQ (reference sequence). CDR3 length: 15 residues. After removal of 4 bases from V and 6 bases from J, the junction contained 5 bases not matched to a gene. CDR3 nucleotides: TGTGCCAGCAGCTCGGGACAGGGGAGCGCCGGGGAGCTGTTTTTT. Translated, it gives CASSSGQGSAGELFF. The full variable domain, its missing parts supplied by reference TRBV7-7 and TRBJ2-2, is GAGVSQSPRYKVTKRGQDVTLRCDPISSHATLYWYQQALGQGPEFLTYFNYEAQPDKSGLPSDRFSAERPEGSISTLTIQRTEQRDSAMYRCASSSGQGSAGELFFGEGSRLTVL.

J is TRBJ2-1 and V is TRBV7-2, with 12 bases matching TRBD2. The V gene's germline CDR1 is SGHTA and CDR2 FQGNSA. Trimming took 6 bases from V and 4 from J; bases not matched to a gene: 10. The CDR3 is 17 residues long. Here the CDR3 reads CASSSGLAGPPYNEQFF. The DNA for the CDR3 is TGTGCCAGCAGTTCAGGACTAGCGGGGCCCCCGTACAATGAGCAGTTCTTC.

This clone was recorded once. The chain uses TRBV28 and TRBJ1-1; the D is unclear. V gave up 9 bases and J gave up 1 base, with 6 bases separating them. This CDR3 contains 11 residues. Germline CDR1 is MDHEN and CDR2 is SYDVKM. This CDR3 is CASTANTEAFF. The CDR3 DNA reads TGTGCCAGTACAGCGAACACTGAAGCTTTCTTT.

J is TRBJ2-7 and V is TRBV18; possible D gene TRBD1, 6 bases. Germline CDR1 is KGHSH and CDR2 is LQKENI. The CDR3 extends over 16 amino acids. The ends were cut back, 1 base at V and 0 bases at J, with 13 bases in the middle. CDR3 sequence reads: CASSPLGAEVSYEQYF. CDR3 coding DNA: TGTGCCAGCTCACCACTGGGGGCCGAAGTCTCCTACGAGCAGTACTTC.

The chain combines TRBV14 with TRBJ1-2; a possible D gene is TRBD1 (6 bases). The length of the CDR3 is 15 residues. The germline gives CDR1 SGHDN, CDR2 FVKESK. Between the trimmed V and J ends, which lost 0 bases and 6 bases, there was a span of 14 bases. CDR3 amino acids: CASSQDRGLHDGYTF. DNA for the CDR3: TGTGCCAGCAGCCAAGACAGGGGCTTACATGATGGCTACACCTTC.

The chain carries TRBV6-2 or TRBV6-3 and TRBJ2-2; TRBD1 aligns across 10 bases. The J segment lost 7 bases and the V segment lost 4 bases, leaving 12 bases of the junction unmatched. Germline V gene sequence: CDR1 MNHEY, CDR2 SVGEGT. This CDR3 has 17 amino acids. This CDR3 reads CASSFYPGQGSNGELFF. As DNA, the CDR3 is TGTGCCAGCAGTTTTTATCCGGGACAGGGGAGCAACGGGGAGCTGTTTTTT.

The rearrangement uses TRBV29-1 and TRBJ2-3, with D possibly matching TRBD1 (6 bases). This CDR3 is built from 13 residues. CDR1 is SQVTM, CDR2 ANQGSEA, per germline. The V gene lost 7 bases and the J gene lost 0 bases, with 11 bases spanning the gap. The DNA for the CDR3 is TGCAGCGCCGACAGGCCCAGCACAGATACGCAGTATTTT. It is translated as CSADRPSTDTQYF.

J is TRBJ1-6 and V is TRBV28, with TRBD1 matching 7 bases. The V gene's germline CDR1 is MDHEN and CDR2 SYDVKM. CDR3 length: 15 residues. J gave up 9 bases and V 2 bases, and 7 bases lay outside the gene matches. The CDR3 sequence is CASSLPGQVGSPLHF. CDR3 bases: TGTGCCAGCAGTTTACCCGGACAGGTTGGTTCACCCCTCCACTTT. The whole variable domain, filled in from reference TRBV28 and TRBJ1-6, reads DVKVTQSSRYLVKRTGEKVFLECVQDMDHENMFWYRQDPGLGLRLIYFSYDVKMKEKGDIPEGYSVSREKKERFSLILESASTNQTSMYLCASSLPGQVGSPLHFGNGTRLTVT.

The chain combines TRBV27 with TRBJ1-4, with D unresolved. This CDR3 is built from 13 residues. The germline CDR1 and CDR2 sequences are MNHEY and SMNVEV (reference sequence). V dropped 4 bases and J dropped 0 bases, with 3 bases sitting between them. This chain's CDR3 is CASSSATNEKLFF. The CDR3 coding sequence is TGTGCCAGCAGTTCGGCAACTAATGAAAAACTGTTTTTT.

This clone has only a few counts. The gene calls are TRBV4-1 and TRBJ2-2, with 10 bases lining up with TRBD1. The J segment lost 7 bases and the V segment lost 5 bases, leaving 7 bases of the junction unmatched. Germline lookup yields CDR1 MGHRA and CDR2 YSYEKL. CDR3 size: 15 residues. CDR3 region: CASSDRDRGLGELFF. The CDR3 DNA reads as TGCGCCAGCAGCGACCGGGACAGGGGTCTCGGGGAGCTGTTTTTT.

The chain combines TRBV5-6 with TRBJ1-2, with TRBD1 as a possible D gene (6 bases). Germline assignment: CDR1 SGHDT and CDR2 YYEEEE. Between the trimmed V and J ends, which lost 4 bases and 2 bases, there was a span of 12 bases. The CDR3 has 14 amino acids. The CDR3 bases are TGTGCCAGCAGCCCGGACAGTATCAACTATGGCTACACCTTC. It translates to CASSPDSINYGYTF.

The genes are TRBV11-1 and TRBJ2-3, with TRBD2 matching over 12 bases. The CDR3 totals 16 residues. The junction had 8 bases not matched to a gene; V was cut back by 5 bases and J by 5 bases. The germline V gene encodes CDR1 SGHAT and CDR2 FQDESV (reference sequence). The CDR3 nucleotides read TGTGCCAGCAGCCGGCGGACTAGCGGGGCGGGAGATACGCAGTATTTT. It codes for CASSRRTSGAGDTQYF. The full variable domain, with the rest looked up from reference TRBV11-1 and TRBJ2-3, is EAEVAQSPRYKITEKSQAVAFWCDPISGHATLYWYRQILGQGPELLVQFQDESVVDDSQLPKDRFSAERLKGVDSTLKIQPAELGDSAMYLCASSRRTSGAGDTQYFGPGTRLTVL.

The J gene is TRBJ1-5, the V gene TRBV5-4, with D possibly being TRBD1 (6 bases). The V and J ends lost 0 bases and 3 bases respectively, with 10 bases between them. CDR3 length equals 15 residues. CDR1 and CDR2 from the germline V gene are SGHNT and YYREEE (reference sequence). The CDR3 nucleotides are TGTGCCAGCAGCTTGGGAGGGACATTCAATCAGCCCCAGCATTTT. Translation: CASSLGGTFNQPQHF.